This paragraph covers one T cell receptor (beta chain) sequence. Antigen: not known. Reverse transcription of all isolated RNA meant that expressed TCRB transcripts were sequenced. The table came from immunoSEQ multiplex PCR; TCRdb's copy has only in-frame clones and leaves some out. The sample includes roughly 160,000 clones, roughly 8% of them seen just once. This sample is drawn from a study of beta chain features in type 1 diabetes. There are 13 residues in the CDR3. The V gene's germline CDR1 is SGHTA and CDR2 FQGNSA. V dropped 5 bases and J dropped 6; count of bases not matched to a gene: 4. One heparinised draw of blood, averaging around 120 mL, came from each donor. The authors sorted CD4+ naive, central memory, regulatory and stem cell-like memory cells via CD45RO/CCR7/CD25/CD127/CD95/CD27. Overall study results and limits: High TCR expression in some cells could lead to their over-representation in cDNA sequencing. Moderate but significant shortening of TCRB CDR3s was recorded in all four CD4+ subsets from Type 1 diabetes patients.

The chain links TRBV7-2 to TRBJ2-1; 7 nucleotides line up with TRBD1. Sequencing used central memory CD4+ T cells from blood. The TCR originated in a young man with type 1 diabetes. CDR3 DNA sequence: TGTGCCAGCAGCCCCACAGGGGTCAATGAGCAGTTCTTC. Protein sequence: CASSPTGVNEQFF.